This T cell receptor (beta chain) was documented in a study of graft-versus-host responses after intestinal transplantation. Study background: Tacrolimus plus steroids were given to all recipients for two to three years, preceded by anti-thymocyte globulin induction.

The germline V gene encodes CDR1 SGHDT and CDR2 YYEEEE. Trimming removed 2 bases at V and 5 bases at J, with 19 bases between. CDR3 length: 16 amino acids. TCRdb's table, derived via immunoSEQ multiplex PCR, lists solely in-frame clones and lacks some. The data contain approximately 9,300 clones, 30% of them seen just once; the ten biggest clones take up about 3.5%. The chain joins TRBV5-6 to TRBJ2-5; D is undetermined. This sequence originates from a human patient who received an intestinal transplant. The sequencing here drew on alloreactive CD4+ T cells from a mixed lymphocyte reaction culture, taken before intestinal transplant. This sample's subset: CFSE-low proliferating T cells sorted from approximately six-day pre-transplant mixed lymphocyte reaction (GvH or HvG direction). CDR3 DNA sequence: TGTGCCAGCAGCTTTTCCCCTCGTTCCAAGGCGGAGACCCAGTACTTC. Its protein product is CASSFSPRSKAETQYF.